The sequence of this T cell receptor beta chain was determined in a study of T cells in narcolepsy. Study overall: Donors had narcolepsy type 1 or type 2, or were healthy controls. Regarding the study as a whole: Comparing one patient's CSF and blood CD4+ clonotypes highlighted HCRT- and TRIB2-specific autoreactive clonotypes. Blood of same and different patients, but not healthy controls, reportedly held recurring autoreactive clonotypes.

Data came from immunoSEQ multiplex PCR; TCRdb stores just in-frame clones and leaves some out. The table records 6,500 to 10,000 clones, around 64% of them present only once. Germline loops: CDR1 SGHTS, CDR2 YDEGEE. The CDR3 consists of 17 residues. Trimming removed 5 bases at V and 0 bases at J, with 19 bases between. This clone was seen just once. Its antigen is not known. The sequencing input was CD45RA- memory CD8+ T cells from PBMCs. This clonotype was sampled from a human donor with narcolepsy. The chain combines TRBV5-8 with TRBJ2-3; D is uncertain. CDR3 loop: CASRRELVTASTDTQYF. CDR3 DNA sequence: TGTGCCAGCAGACGCGAACTTGTGACGGCTAGCACAGATACGCAGTATTTT.